The present T cell receptor beta chain was sequenced within a study of immune characterization of retroperitoneal liposarcoma. One entry per CDR3 protein results from TCRdb running MiXCR on the PCR reads. The table includes 10,000 to 13,000 distinct CDR3 sequences, 25% to 30% detected once. V dropped 9 bases and J dropped 1; count of bases not matched to a gene: 8. The CDR3 contains 16 residues. The germline gives CDR1 SGHTA, CDR2 FQGNSA. As concerns this clonotype: This may come from a read error, since a much larger clone is one base off.

Sample: tumor tissue. This chain uses TRBV7-2 with TRBJ2-1, with 11 positions matching TRBD1. This receptor was obtained from a male donor with retroperitoneal liposarcoma. CDR3 nucleotides: TGTGCCAGTTTCGGACAGGGGGCGAGTTCCTACAATGAGCAGTTCTTC. It is translated as CASFGQGASSYNEQFF.